This is a list of T cell receptor beta chains from one sample in a study of blood T cell repertoires in COVID-19. Libraries were prepared by immunoSEQ multiplex PCR; TCRdb keeps only in-frame clonotypes and omits some of them. The repertoire consists of 200,000 to 300,000 clones, with 84% occurring once and the leading ten covering about 4%. The specimen sequenced was peripheral blood. The receptors were gathered from a man in his fifties or sixties with acute or convalescent COVID-19. The CDR3 runs from the conserved cysteine through the conserved F or W. D genes are given only for firm matches. Clone size is not always given. Where it is, it says once, few, many or a class for expanded clones.

>NA|TRBJ1-2|14|NA|TRBV19
CASSIYRLTYGYTF
TGTGCCAGTAGTATTTACAGGTTGACTTATGGCTACACCTTC
>NA|TRBJ1-4|14|NA|TRBV6-5
CASSIQGTSEKLFF
TGTGCCAGCAGTATACAGGGCACTTCGGAAAAACTGTTTTTT
>TRBD1|TRBJ1-4|15|NA|TRBV12-5
CASGLATGSNEKLFF
TGTGCTAGTGGTTTGGCGACAGGGAGTAATGAAAAACTGTTTTTT
>NA|TRBJ2-7|12|NA|TRBV2
CASGQYSYEQYF
TGTGCCAGCGGACAGTACTCCTACGAGCAGTACTTC
>TRBD1|TRBJ1-2|15|NA|TRBV12-5
CASGLADRVVYGYTF
TGTGCTAGTGGTTTGGCAGACAGGGTCGTCTATGGCTACACCTTC
>TRBD2|TRBJ2-1|16|once|TRBV5-1
CASSRSGGEFYNEQFF
TGCGCCAGCTCACGGAGCGGGGGGGAATTCTACAATGAGCAGTTCTTC
>NA|TRBJ1-2|16|NA|TRBV5-4
CASSLGGDPSNYGYTF
TGTGCCAGCAGCTTGGGGGGGGACCCTTCTAACTATGGCTACACCTTC
>TRBD2|TRBJ2-5|15|NA|TRBV5-4
CASSLGLAAQETQYF
TGTGCCAGCAGCTTAGGACTAGCGGCCCAAGAGACCCAGTACTTC
>TRBD1|TRBJ1-2|17|NA|TRBV18
CASSPQSGAGGHYGYTF
TGTGCCAGCTCACCACAATCGGGAGCAGGGGGCCACTATGGCTACACCTTC
>NA|TRBJ2-3|13|few|TRBV7-6
CASSLGYTDTQYF
TGTGCCAGCAGCTTAGGTTACACAGATACGCAGTATTTT
>NA|TRBJ1-1|14|NA|TRBV7-2
CASSLAGGNTEAFF
TGTGCCAGCAGCTTAGCAGGAGGGAACACTGAAGCTTTCTTT
>NA|TRBJ1-1|14|NA|TRBV4-2
CASSQGGVNTEAFF
TGTGCCAGCAGCCAAGGGGGGGTGAACACTGAAGCTTTCTTT
>NA|TRBJ2-2|15|once|TRBV7-8
CASSPRLVRAGELFF
TGTGCCAGCAGCCCACGACTAGTAAGGGCCGGGGAGCTGTTTTTT
>TRBD2|TRBJ2-7|15|NA|TRBV19
CASSISGGSTYEQYF
TGTGCCAGTAGTATCTCTGGCGGGAGTACCTACGAGCAGTACTTC
>NA|TRBJ1-5|14|few|TRBV10-3
CAISATGLNQPQHF
TGTGCCATCAGTGCCACAGGGCTCAATCAGCCCCAGCATTTT
>TRBD1|TRBJ2-2|14|NA|TRBV7-3
CASSSGQGTGELFF
TGTGCCAGCAGCTCAGGACAGGGGACCGGGGAGCTGTTTTTT
>NA|TRBJ1-5|13|NA|TRBV5-1
CASSSVGNQPQHF
TGCGCCAGCAGCTCTGTCGGCAATCAGCCCCAGCATTTT
>NA|TRBJ2-3|15|NA|TRBV5-1
CASSLAGLRTSTQYF
TGCGCCAGCAGCTTGGCCGGACTAAGGACGTCTACGCAGTATTTT
>TRBD1|TRBJ1-4|15|once|TRBV6-6
CASSGPGTGREKLFF
TGTGCCAGCAGTGGACCGGGGACAGGGAGAGAAAAACTGTTTTTT
>NA|TRBJ2-3|13|NA|TRBV19
CASDAGDTDTQYF
TGTGCCAGTGACGCAGGGGACACAGATACGCAGTATTTT
>TRBD1|TRBJ1-2|15|NA|TRBV18
CASSPLDRGSHGYTF
TGTGCCAGCTCACCACTAGACAGGGGGTCCCATGGCTACACCTTC
>TRBD1|TRBJ1-6|15|NA|TRBV15
CATSRVGQGNSPLHF
TGTGCCACCAGCAGAGTGGGACAGGGGAATTCACCCCTCCACTTT
>NA|TRBJ2-2|14|NA|TRBV14
CASSRDTYTGELFF
TGTGCCAGCAGCCGGGACACCTACACCGGGGAGCTGTTTTTT
>TRBD1|TRBJ1-3|14|few|TRBV25-1
CASRDRGPGNTIYF
TGTGCCAGCAGAGACAGGGGGCCTGGAAACACCATATATTTT
>NA|TRBJ1-4|17|NA|TRBV3-1/TRBV3-2
CASSLHGKGRTNEKLFF
TGTGCCAGCAGCCTTCATGGGAAGGGGCGAACTAATGAAAAACTGTTTTTT
>TRBD1|TRBJ1-4|15|NA|TRBV29-1
CSVGTGRRSNEKLFF
TGCAGCGTAGGGACAGGGCGGCGGTCTAATGAAAAACTGTTTTTT
>TRBD2|TRBJ2-4|20|few|TRBV28
CASSLALQRERSAAKNIQYF
TGTGCCAGCAGTTTAGCCCTCCAGCGGGAGAGATCGGCAGCCAAAAACATTCAGTACTTC
>NA|TRBJ1-4|15|NA|TRBV19
CASTLLGATNEKLFF
TGTGCCAGTACCCTTCTGGGGGCTACTAATGAAAAACTGTTTTTT
>TRBD2|TRBJ2-2|14|NA|TRBV2
CASKGSGRTGELFF
TGTGCCAGCAAGGGTAGCGGGAGAACCGGGGAGCTGTTTTTT